The 16 T cell receptor beta chains given below trace back to one sample, sequenced in a study of CD8+ T cells in alopecia areata. Sequencing templates came from extracted RNA that was reverse transcribed into cDNA. Sequencing used immunoSEQ multiplex PCR; TCRdb keeps in-frame clones, though not all of them. The sample has 87,000 or so clones, about two thirds seen once. The treatment: oral pan-JAK inhibitor, 5-10 mg twice daily. The sequencing here drew on CD8+ T cells sorted from blood, taken between weeks 43 and 45, from a patient treated with tofacitinib. Receptors originate from a human donor with alopecia areata.

The rearrangement joins TRBV19 to TRBJ2-7; 8 bases fit TRBD1. The CDR3 runs 12 residues. CDR1 and CDR2 from the germline V gene are LNHDA and SQIVND (reference sequence). The V gene end was trimmed by 8 bases and the J gene end by 5 bases; junction bases not matched to a gene: 5. CDR3 amino acids: CASGQGNHEQYF. The CDR3 DNA reads as TGTGCCAGTGGACAGGGTAACCACGAGCAGTACTTC.

V usage is TRBV6-5 and J usage is TRBJ1-2, with D possibly being TRBD1 (5 bases). This CDR3 contains 13 residues. Germline V gene sequence: CDR1 MNHEY, CDR2 SVGAGI. The V end was cut by 7 bases, the J end by 6 bases, with 15 bases between. CDR3 in DNA: TGTGCCAGCACCGACTTCCCAGGGAATGGCTACACCTTC. It codes for CASTDFPGNGYTF.

This clone came up a few times. V and J are TRBV29-1 and TRBJ2-5; TRBD1 is a possible D gene (6 bases). The DNA end is a closer match to TRBJ2-7, so the J assignment may be wrong. The germline V gene encodes CDR1 SQVTM and CDR2 ANQGSEA. CDR3 length: 14 residues. CDR3 sequence reads: CSVAYRDTTYEQYF. CDR3 in DNA: TGCAGCGTAGCGTATCGGGACACGACCTACGAGCAGTACTTC.

The chain uses TRBV19 and TRBJ1-1; possibly TRBD1 for D (6 bases). The CDR3 consists of 14 residues. In germline, CDR1 is LNHDA, CDR2 SQIVND (reference sequence). V lost 5 bases and J lost 1, with 11 bases in between. In DNA, the CDR3 is TGTGCCAGTAGTTGGGGGGGCGAGAACACTGAAGCTTTCTTT. It encodes CASSWGGENTEAFF.

This chain uses TRBV4-3 with TRBJ1-2; D is ambiguous. CDR1 is LGHNA and CDR2 is YSLEER in the germline V gene. V was shortened by 3 bases and J by 2 bases, with 4 bases between the two germline ends. The CDR3 is 12 residues long. The CDR3: CASSQGNYGYTF. The CDR3 DNA follows: TGCGCCAGCAGCCAGGGGAACTATGGCTACACCTTC.

The rearrangement joins TRBV5-1 to TRBJ1-1; a weak D match, TRBD1 (6 bases). CDR3 length equals 13 residues. The germline V gene encodes CDR1 SGHRS and CDR2 YFSETQ. Trimming cost V 1 base and J 3 bases, with 7 bases left between them. CDR3 amino acids: CASSLTGYTEAFF. DNA of the CDR3: TGCGCCAGCAGCTTGACAGGGTACACTGAAGCTTTCTTT.

Here the CDR3 DNA reads TGTGCCTGGTCTCGTCACTCGGGACAAGGAAACACCATATATTTT. Its translation is CAWSRHSGQGNTIYF. This chain uses TRBV30 with TRBJ1-3, with D maybe TRBD1 (6 bases). V lost 5 bases to trimming and J lost 4 bases, with 18 bases between them. The CDR3 has 15 residues. CDR1 is GTSNPN and CDR2 is SVGIG in the germline V gene (reference sequence).

The rearrangement links TRBV7-8 to TRBJ1-1, with TRBD1 matching over 8 bases. The V and J ends lost 5 bases and 4 bases, in that order; junction bases with no gene match: 9. Germline CDR1 and CDR2: SGHVS and FQNEAQ. The CDR3 totals 15 residues. This CDR3 reads CASSRRQGPSTEAFF. The CDR3, as DNA: TGTGCCAGCAGCCGACGACAGGGGCCGAGCACTGAAGCTTTCTTT.

The chain has TRBV7-6 and TRBJ2-3; D gene unclear. The V end was cut by 2 bases, the J end by 0 bases, with 3 bases between. The CDR3 loop spans 13 amino acids. In germline, CDR1 is SGHVS, CDR2 FNYEAQ. CDR3 coding DNA: TGTGCCAGCAGCTTACTTAGCACAGATACGCAGTATTTT. It encodes CASSLLSTDTQYF.

The chain recombines TRBV7-2 with TRBJ1-6; D call uncertain. CDR3 length: 16 amino acids. V lost 1 base to trimming and J lost 7 bases, with 14 bases between them. Per the germline V gene, CDR1 is SGHTA and CDR2 is FQGNSA. The CDR3 nucleotides read TGTGCCAGCAGCTTAGGATGGGATCTTGGGAATTCACCCCTCCACTTT. Translated, it gives CASSLGWDLGNSPLHF.

V gene TRBV6-4 combines with J gene TRBJ2-1, with TRBD2 identical over 8 bases. Germline loops: CDR1 MRHNA, CDR2 SNTAGT. Trimming took 2 bases from V and 3 from J; bases not matched to a gene: 3. The CDR3 runs to 15 residues. The CDR3 is CASSDRGGNYNEQFF. As DNA, the CDR3 is TGTGCCAGCAGTGACCGGGGGGGGAACTACAATGAGCAGTTCTTC.

The J gene is TRBJ2-5, the V gene TRBV2, with D perhaps matching TRBD2 (5 bases). The V gene's germline CDR1 is SNHLY and CDR2 FYNNEI. V was clipped by 8 bases and J by 1 base, with 8 bases between them. This CDR3 has 12 residues. CDR3 in DNA: TGTGCCAGCGTCGCGGGCCAAGAGACCCAGTACTTC. This sequence encodes CASVAGQETQYF.

This clone was observed once. V is TRBV5-1 and J is TRBJ1-1; tentative D call: TRBD1 (6 bases). CDR3 size: 15 residues. V shed 0 bases and J shed 0 bases, with 9 bases lying between them. From germline, CDR1 is SGHRS and CDR2 YFSETQ. The CDR3 here is CASSLAGAMNTEAFF. In nucleotides, the CDR3 is TGCGCCAGCAGCTTGGCAGGGGCGATGAACACTGAAGCTTTCTTT.

This CDR3 reads CASSYLGGVGEQYF. In DNA, the CDR3 is TGTGCCAGCAGTTATTTGGGGGGGGTTGGCGAGCAGTACTTC. This chain links TRBV6-5 with TRBJ2-7; TRBD2 matches at 7 bases. After removal of 3 bases from V and 6 bases from J, the junction contained 8 bases not matched to a gene. The CDR3 is 14 amino acids. Germline CDR1 and CDR2: MNHEY and SVGAGI.

The table lists this clone with a count of one. V and J are TRBV9 and TRBJ2-3; 8 positions agree with TRBD1. Germline values: CDR1 SGDLS, CDR2 YYNGEE. Trimming cost V 2 bases and J 4 bases; bases outside gene matches: 6. This CDR3 is built from 15 residues. CDR3 loop: CASSVQDREADTQYF. The CDR3 region has the DNA TGTGCCAGCAGCGTCCAGGACAGGGAAGCAGATACGCAGTATTTT.

This chain connects TRBV13 to TRBJ2-1; TRBD2 might be the D (7 bases). Trimming pared 5 bases from V and 3 bases from J, leaving 17 bases between. CDR3 length: 16 amino acids. Germline-derived CDR1 and CDR2 are PRHDT and FYEKMQ (reference sequence). The chain's CDR3 is CASSRGGRGLYNEQFF. CDR3 nucleotide sequence: TGTGCCAGCAGCCGCGGTGGGCGGGGGCTCTACAATGAGCAGTTCTTC.